These 8 T cell receptor beta chains were all obtained from the same sample, sequenced in a study of T cells in women clearing cervical HPV infection. The assay was immunoSEQ multiplex PCR, and TCRdb's table has in-frame clones only and misses some. The listing contains fewer than 15,000 clones. Sample: blood buffy coat. Receptors originate from a woman aged 18 to 69 with a cervical HPV16 infection that either progressed to CIN3+ or cleared (not recorded which).

With regard to this clone: At one end the junction does not follow the germline gene, possibly because of a read error. Read coverage stops 3 residues before the CDR3 terminus; the germline J gene supplies the remainder. The chain recombines TRBV7-9 with TRBJ1-2, with D unclear. Germline V gene sequence: CDR1 SEHNR, CDR2 FQNEAQ (reference sequence). The CDR3 sequence is 12 residues long. The CDR3 DNA, read in part, is TGTTCCAGCAGCCGAACTAGCTATGGC. This codes for CSSSRTSYG. The whole CDR3 reads CSSSRTSYGYTF.

A note on this clone: The read terminates 3 residues before the CDR3 end, so the remaining end is supplied by the germline J gene. V is TRBV18 and J is TRBJ2-1, with TRBD1 matching 8 bases. The germline V gene has CDR1 KGHSH and CDR2 LQKENI. Trimming removed 3 bases from V and 5 bases from J; junction bases left unmatched: 6. The CDR3 contains 15 residues. The CDR3 DNA, read in part, is TGTGCCAGCTCACCCCGGCAGGGGGCCAACAATGAG. Residues: CASSPRQGANNE. The whole CDR3 sequence reads CASSPRQGANNEQFF.

This clone is classed as medium-sized by frequency. The read stops 3 residues short of the end of the CDR3; the missing end is completed from the germline J gene. The J gene is TRBJ1-1, the V gene TRBV20-1; D gene uncertain. Germline assignment: CDR1 DFQATT and CDR2 SNEGSKA (reference sequence). This CDR3 region has 12 residues. The ends were cut back, 3 bases at V and 7 bases at J, with 12 bases in the middle. The covered CDR3 bases are TGCAGTGCTAGGACGGGTCATGGTGAA. It specifies CSARTGHGE. The entire CDR3 is CSARTGHGEAFF.

In the case of this clone: The CDR3 end falls 3 residues outside the read, so it is completed with the germline J gene. This chain connects TRBV20-1 to TRBJ1-1; 7 bases map to TRBD1. The CDR3 loop spans 13 amino acids. The J segment lost 6 bases and the V segment lost 2 bases, leaving 6 bases of the junction unmatched. Germline V lookup: CDR1 DFQATT, CDR2 SNEGSKA (reference sequence). CDR3 DNA, as far as it was read: TGCAGTGCTAGAAAGGCAGGGACAGCTGAA. It specifies CSARKAGTAE. The CDR3 as a whole reads CSARKAGTAEAFF.

CDR3 region: CASLLSPSTEAFF. The DNA read from the CDR3 is TGTGCCAGCCTCCTAAGCCCTAGCACTGAA. The chain has TRBV5-4 and TRBJ1-1; no firm D call. The read halts 3 residues ahead of the CDR3 end, with the missing end drawn from the germline J gene. Between the trimmed V and J ends, which lost 7 bases and 4 bases, there was a span of 14 bases. This CDR3 spans 13 amino acids. Germline CDR1 and CDR2: SGHNT and YYREEE (reference sequence). Variable domain in full (rest from reference TRBV5-4 and TRBJ1-1): ETGVTQSPTHLIKTRGQQVTLRCSSQSGHNTVSWYQQALGQGPQFIFQYYREEENGRGNFPPRFSGLQFPNYSSELNVNALELDDSALYLCASLLSPSTEAFFGQGTRLTVV.

Points on this clone: The read finishes 3 residues shy of the CDR3 end, and the germline J gene is used to complete it. The J gene is TRBJ1-5, the V gene TRBV30, with D unresolved. This CDR3 has 12 residues. Looked up from germline, CDR1 is GTSNPN and CDR2 is SVGIG (reference sequence). Trimming left V 5 bases short and J 5 bases short, with 10 bases between. CDR3 DNA (partial): TGTGCCTGGGGGTCAGGATATCAGCCC. Its translation: CAWGSGYQP. In full, the CDR3 reads CAWGSGYQPQHF.

Points on this clone: The read finishes 3 residues shy of the CDR3 end, and the germline J gene is used to complete it. The chain carries TRBV19 and TRBJ2-3; 8 nucleotides match TRBD1. V lost 10 bases to trimming and J lost 5 bases; unmatched junction nucleotides: 14. CDR3 length equals 15 residues. CDR1 and CDR2 (germline): LNHDA, SQIVND (reference sequence). The sequenced part of the CDR3 DNA is TGTGCCAACCAGAGGACAGGGCGAGTAGGAGATACG. Protein: CANQRTGRVGDT. Given in full, the CDR3 is CANQRTGRVGDTQYF.

Worth noting for this clone: The observed sequence ends 3 residues before the CDR3 terminus, with the missing tail filled in from the germline J gene. V and J are TRBV5-1 and TRBJ2-5, with 10 nucleotides matching TRBD2. The J segment lost 5 bases and the V segment lost 4 bases, leaving 5 bases of the junction unmatched. This CDR3 has 14 amino acids. The germline V gene has CDR1 SGHRS and CDR2 YFSETQ. The CDR3 DNA, read in part, is TGCGCCAGCAGCCTTAGCGGGGGGAGCGAGACC. Protein sequence: CASSLSGGSET. The full-length CDR3 reads as CASSLSGGSETQYF.